These 11 T cell receptor beta chains were all obtained from the same sample, sequenced in a study of neurological immune-mediated disorders. Each CDR3 protein gets one entry after TCRdb re-called the 5' RACE reads with MiXCR. The sample lists roughly 76,000 distinct CDR3 sequences, approximately 3.3% occurring once. The sample was PBMCs. Receptors were obtained from a woman in her forties or fifties with multiple sclerosis.

Ten or more counts support this clonotype. V gene TRBV3-1 combines with J gene TRBJ2-5; D is unresolved. The CDR3 contains 17 residues. Looked up from germline, CDR1 is LGHDT and CDR2 is YNNKEL (reference sequence). The germline V and J ends were trimmed by 5 bases and 2 bases, with 21 bases remaining between them. DNA of the CDR3: TGTGCCAGCAGCATTCGACCCCCCGGTCGCATACAAGAGACCCAGTACTTC. Its protein is CASSIRPPGRIQETQYF.

This clonotype was detected a few times. This chain connects TRBV19 to TRBJ2-3; possible D gene TRBD2, 5 bases. This CDR3 comprises 13 residues. Germline CDR1 and CDR2: LNHDA and SQIVND (reference sequence). Deletions cut 5 bases from V and 4 bases from J, with 10 bases between. The CDR3 loop reads CASSLASSDTQYF. The CDR3 DNA sequence: TGTGCCAGTAGTTTGGCTAGCTCAGATACGCAGTATTTT.

This clonotype was observed many times. V and J are TRBV24-1 and TRBJ2-3; 9 nucleotides match TRBD2. Trimming at V came to 4 bases and at J to 11 bases, leaving 12 bases not matched to a gene. This CDR3 region has 15 residues. In germline, CDR1 is KGHDR, CDR2 SFDVKD. CDR3 nucleotide sequence: TGTGCCACCAGTGACTCATCTTTTAGCGGGAGTGGGCAGTATTTT. It specifies CATSDSSFSGSGQYF.

In this sample, this clonotype turned up many times. V is TRBV6-4 and J is TRBJ2-3; the match to TRBD2 covers 10 bases. Trimming at V came to 0 bases and at J to 3 bases, leaving 3 bases not matched to a gene. The CDR3 covers 16 residues. CDR1 and CDR2 (germline): MRHNA, SNTAGT. CDR3 DNA sequence: TGTGCCAGCAGTGACTCGGCTAGCGGGAGTACAGATACGCAGTATTTT. Translation: CASSDSASGSTDTQYF.

The table lists this clonotype with many counts. The rearrangement links TRBV7-2 to TRBJ2-1, with D maybe TRBD1 (6 bases). The CDR3 consists of 13 residues. CDR1 and CDR2 (germline): SGHTA, FQGNSA. V was pared by 9 bases and J by 0 bases, with 9 bases between. This CDR3 is CASDRSSYNEQFF. The CDR3 bases are TGTGCCAGTGACAGGAGCTCCTACAATGAGCAGTTCTTC.

This clonotype was detected many times. This chain joins TRBV6-6 and TRBJ2-7; 8 bases agree with TRBD1. The V gene end was trimmed by 2 bases and the J gene end by 3 bases; junction bases not matched to a gene: 9. The germline V gene has CDR1 MNHNY and CDR2 SVGAGI (reference sequence). The CDR3 is 16 amino acids. CDR3 nucleotide sequence: TGTGCCAGCAGTTACGTGGTTGGACAGGGCTTCTACGAGCAGTACGTC. Protein product: CASSYVVGQGFYEQYV.

This clonotype has ten or more counts. V and J are TRBV7-9 and TRBJ2-1; D remains unclear. The CDR3 contains 11 residues. Trimming took off 5 bases at V and 8 bases at J, with 7 bases between the two ends. Germline loops: CDR1 SEHNR, CDR2 FQNEAQ (reference sequence). In DNA, the CDR3 is TGTGCCAGCAGCCTTGCCTATGAGCAGTTCTTC. Translated: CASSLAYEQFF.

In its sample, this clonotype was seen many times. The chain is built from TRBV20-1 and TRBJ1-5; no firm D call. Germline CDR1 reads DFQATT; CDR2 reads SNEGSKA (reference sequence). The CDR3 covers 16 residues. The DNA for the CDR3 is TGCAGCGTGGGTGGGCAGGACGCATATAGCAATCAGCCCCAGCATTTT. Amino acids: CSVGGQDAYSNQPQHF.

This clonotype was seen ten or more times. The chain has TRBV20-1 and TRBJ1-6; tentative D call: TRBD1 (6 bases). V lost 0 bases and J 7 bases, leaving 7 bases between the germline ends. This CDR3 region has 13 residues. CDR1 is DFQATT, CDR2 SNEGSKA, per germline (reference sequence). The CDR3: CSARDQGNSPLHF. The CDR3 DNA follows: TGCAGTGCTAGAGATCAGGGGAATTCACCCCTCCACTTT.

This clonotype showed up many times. V usage is TRBV19 and J usage is TRBJ2-7, with D unclear. CDR3 length: 12 amino acids. The V gene's germline CDR1 is LNHDA and CDR2 SQIVND (reference sequence). V was shortened by 8 bases and J by 4 bases, with 12 bases between the two germline ends. CDR3 nucleotide sequence: TGTGCCAGTTCAGGCGACTCGTACGAGCAGTACTTC. Protein product: CASSGDSYEQYF.

This clonotype has ten or more counts. V and J are TRBV7-2 and TRBJ2-1; 8 bases map to TRBD1. CDR1 and CDR2 from the germline V gene are SGHTA and FQGNSA. J lost 12 bases, V lost 5 bases, and 9 bases had no gene match. The CDR3 loop spans 13 amino acids. The CDR3 spells CASSPQGVGRQFF. CDR3 coding DNA: TGTGCCAGCAGCCCACAGGGGGTAGGTAGGCAGTTCTTC.